This T cell receptor (beta chain) is drawn from a study of blood T cell repertoires in COVID-19. Study at large: The United States, Italy and Spain provided the acute and convalescent COVID-19 samples. T cells, B-cell-depleted T cells, or PBMCs supplied cDNA or gDNA.

This CDR3 has 14 residues. Germline CDR1 SGHTA, CDR2 FQGNSA. The V and J ends lost 2 bases and 6 bases, in that order; junction bases with no gene match: 6. Authors' processing steps: Using reference gene primer amplification, nucleated cell counts were estimated. TCRdb's table, derived via immunoSEQ multiplex PCR, lists solely in-frame clones and lacks some. V and J calls and clone size are as listed in that table; D and trimming were resolved from the DNA. The sample has roughly 120,000 clones; around 81% are singletons. Material for sequencing was peripheral blood. V is TRBV7-2 and J is TRBJ2-7, with 8 nucleotides matching TRBD2. This TCR came from a man in his 70s with acute or convalescent COVID-19. The CDR3 bases are TGTGCCAGCAGCTTAAGCGGGGGCCCTCTCGAGCAGTACTTC. Translated: CASSLSGGPLEQYF.